This TCR beta chain was retrieved from a study of shared clonotypes between healthy human individuals. On this clone itself: The antigen is not known.

TCRdb's copy holds only in-frame clones and misses some; the assay was immunoSEQ multiplex PCR. The table includes 950,000 to 1,300,000 clones, about 70% detected once. CDR3 length: 11 residues. J was trimmed by 8 bases and V by 8 bases; bases with no gene match: 2. The germline gives CDR1 SNHLY, CDR2 FYNNEI. Study-level points and caveats: Generally, estimated richness proved larger in naive subsets than it did in memory subsets.

V usage is TRBV2 and J usage is TRBJ1-4; 7 bases are a match to TRBD1. The TCR sequence derives from a young man in good health. Sequenced material: memory CD4+ T cells sorted from blood. Specified subset: CD45RA-negative fraction. The CDR3 nucleotides are TGTGCCAGCGGCAGGGGGGAAAAACTGTTTTTT. Encoded protein: CASGRGEKLFF.